This TCR beta chain was found in a study of neurological immune-mediated disorders. General study results and limits: Expansion of TCR clones was greatest in HTLV-1-associated myelopathy and smallest in multiple sclerosis, where it fell below that of healthy controls. No sharing of CDR3 amino acid sequences was observed among expanded clones across subjects, suggesting private repertoires in all groups.

Trimming removed 5 bases from V and 2 bases from J; junction bases left unmatched: 5. Germline lookup yields CDR1 DFQATT and CDR2 SNEGSKA (reference sequence). This CDR3 region has 13 residues. Time point here: longitudinal time-point 2. It was from 2 million PBMCs stored at -80 C that the unsorted libraries were obtained. Over 180 million TCR-beta sequences, together covering 15-18 subjects, were produced by every individual sequencing run that was carried out. Each CDR3 protein is one row after TCRdb ran MiXCR on the 5' RACE reads. The sample contains some 100,000 distinct CDR3 sequences, over 10% of which appear only once. The sample holds many counts of this clonotype. Antigen specificity is unknown.

Sequenced: PBMCs. The chain couples TRBV20-1 to TRBJ1-1; 7 bases match TRBD1. This TCR was recovered from a female donor with HTLV-1-associated myelopathy (HAM/TSP). This CDR3 reads CSAGDRSNTEAFF. CDR3 nucleotide sequence: TGCAGTGCTGGGGACAGATCTAACACTGAAGCTTTCTTT.